Given below is one T cell receptor (beta chain) in context. Its target antigen remains unknown. Per-nucleotide qualities are absent, and no much larger clonotype sits a single base away. The library came from the immunoSEQ multiplex PCR assay. Under the source paper's analysis protocol: A statistical classification framework was built for diagnosing cytomegalovirus status from the catalog of TCR beta chain sequences. The table was pulled from immuneACCESS by TCRdb, which kept in-frame rearrangements only. Such tables lose some clones; where checked, under half of the loss comes from unresolved V genes, and the rest has no known cause. V and J calls and clone size come straight from that table; D and trimming were deduced from the DNA. For this sample there are 150,000 to 200,000 clones; 75% to 95% appear just once. Roughly 3% of the sample belongs to the ten largest clones. The CDR1 and CDR2 encoded by the germline V gene are SGHRS and YFSETQ. Trimming at the junction amounts to 0 bases on V and 0 bases on J, and the germline ends lie 6 bases apart. Inclusive of the bounding cysteine and phenylalanine, the CDR3 is 14 residues long. The entry retains the CDR3 DNA only, 42 bases that are in frame from base 1.

This specimen belongs to a study of cytomegalovirus exposure and HLA in healthy donors (TCRdb year 2017). Regarding the complete study: According to a later analysis, one platform produced both the roughly 130 validation repertoires and the 666 repertoires of the first cohort. In addition to the first cohort of 650 to 800 subjects, a separate validation cohort of some 120 different subjects was used. The study aimed to test whether signatures of past pathogen exposure could be identified by cataloging public T cell receptors. To predict cytomegalovirus infection status, the study brought together high-throughput TCR immunosequencing, statistical association of individual TCRs with disease status, and machine learning.

Findings and caveats that apply to the study as a whole: The authors suggested that the approach could potentially be generalized to other disease states and immunological phenotypes. The validation cohort had no HLA typing available for a later analysis, so co-occurrence within that cohort was assessed over all 130 or so repertoires. A total of fewer than 200 TCR beta chains were listed by the study as associated with cytomegalovirus. While some public TCRs were present in many individuals, most TCR sequences turned up only very rarely across donors. The classifier was reported to diagnose cytomegalovirus status with high specificity and sensitivity in both the original and validation cohorts. In a later analysis, TCRs clustered in the first cohort were found to also tend to co-occur in the approximately 110 validation repertoires, with 94% of cluster scores above 0. In vitro tests confirmed that three of the cytomegalovirus-associated TCR beta chains recognize cytomegalovirus antigens.

The donors were included in the validation cohort of approximately 120 subjects, a group kept apart from the roughly 670-subject first cohort. The V and J segments used are TRBV5-1 and TRBJ1-1; TRBD1 could be the D gene, as 5 bases match. This clonotype was obtained from a woman between 18 and 30 years old in good health and CMV-seropositive. The specimen was PBMCs. The CDR3 protein is CASSLGRVNTEAFF. The DNA sequence reads TGCGCCAGCAGCTTGGGCAGGGTGAACACTGAAGCTTTCTTT.